The subject of this entry is one T cell receptor beta chain. This sample stems from a study of blood T cell repertoires in COVID-19. Study at large: The study drew acute and convalescent COVID-19 samples from the United States, Italy and Spain.

Study processing details: Reference gene primer amplification yielded estimated nucleated cell counts. Profiled with immunoSEQ multiplex PCR; TCRdb holds only in-frame clones, not every one. From that table come the V and J calls and clone size; the DNA was used to work out D and trimming. The profile shows approximately 300,000 clones, 80% to 90% of them singletons. V lost 2 bases, J lost 8 bases, and 17 bases lay in between. This CDR3 contains 15 residues. Germline-derived CDR1 and CDR2 are SGHRS and YFSETQ. This rearrangement joins TRBV5-1 to TRBJ2-1; possibly TRBD2 for D (6 bases). The sequenced sample was peripheral blood. The receptor was derived from a man aged 18 to 35 who had recovered from COVID-19. CDR3 amino acids: CASSFFAGLSDEQFF. The DNA for the CDR3 is TGCGCCAGCAGCTTTTTTGCGGGGCTCTCGGATGAGCAGTTCTTC.